This TCR beta chain was recorded in a study of blood T cell repertoires in COVID-19. In the study overall: From the United States, Italy and Spain came samples of acute and convalescent COVID-19. T cells, B-cell-depleted T cells, or PBMCs supplied cDNA or gDNA.

The method was immunoSEQ multiplex PCR; TCRdb's version includes in-frame clones alone and lacks a portion of them. The sample includes 110,000 to 150,000 clones, approximately 80% of them seen just once. V dropped 6 bases and J dropped 12; count of bases not matched to a gene: 7. Germline V lookup: CDR1 LGHNA, CDR2 YNFKEQ. CDR3 length: 12 residues. This TCR derives from a human donor in a cohort sampled during active COVID-19. This chain links TRBV4-2 with TRBJ2-1; TRBD1 aligns across 8 bases. Input material: peripheral blood. The chain's CDR3 is CASSPQGAGQFF. CDR3 nucleotides: TGTGCCAGCAGTCCGCAGGGGGCTGGGCAGTTCTTC.